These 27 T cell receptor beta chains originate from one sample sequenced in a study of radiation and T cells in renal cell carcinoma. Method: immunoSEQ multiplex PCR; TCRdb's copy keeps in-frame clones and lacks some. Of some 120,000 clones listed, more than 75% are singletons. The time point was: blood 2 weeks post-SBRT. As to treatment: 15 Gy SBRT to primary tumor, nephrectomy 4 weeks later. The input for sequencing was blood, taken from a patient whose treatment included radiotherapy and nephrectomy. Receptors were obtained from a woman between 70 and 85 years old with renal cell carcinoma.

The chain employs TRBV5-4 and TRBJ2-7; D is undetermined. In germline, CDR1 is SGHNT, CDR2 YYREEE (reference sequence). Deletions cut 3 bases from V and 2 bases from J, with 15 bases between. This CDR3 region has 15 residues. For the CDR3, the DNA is TGTGCCAGCAGCTACGTCCTCCGAGAGACCTACGAGCAGTACTTC. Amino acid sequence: CASSYVLRETYEQYF. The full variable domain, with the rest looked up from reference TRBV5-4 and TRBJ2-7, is ETGVTQSPTHLIKTRGQQVTLRCSSQSGHNTVSWYQQALGQGPQFIFQYYREEENGRGNFPPRFSGLQFPNYSSELNVNALELDDSALYLCASSYVLRETYEQYFGPGTRLTVT.

CDR3 nucleotide sequence: TGCGCCAGCAGTGAGTCGCAGGAGCATAGCAATCAGCCCCAGCATTTT. Translated: CASSESQEHSNQPQHF. The rearrangement uses TRBV10-1 and TRBJ1-5; D unclear. This CDR3 spans 16 amino acids. CDR1 and CDR2 from the germline V gene are WNHNN and SYGVQD (reference sequence). The ends were cut back, 0 bases at V and 0 bases at J, with 9 bases in the middle.

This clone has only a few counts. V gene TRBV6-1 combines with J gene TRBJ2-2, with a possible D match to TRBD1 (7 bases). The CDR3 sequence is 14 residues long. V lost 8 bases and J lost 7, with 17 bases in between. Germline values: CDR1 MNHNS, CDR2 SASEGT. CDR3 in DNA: TGTGCCAGCTTATTGACAGGGAGGTACGGGGAGCTGTTTTTT. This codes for CASLLTGRYGELFF.

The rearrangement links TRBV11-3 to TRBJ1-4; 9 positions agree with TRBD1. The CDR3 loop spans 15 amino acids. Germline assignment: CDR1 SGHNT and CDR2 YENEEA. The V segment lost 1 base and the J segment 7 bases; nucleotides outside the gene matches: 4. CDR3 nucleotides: TGTGCCAGCAGCTTAGTGGGACAGGGACGTGAAAAACTGTTTTTT. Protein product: CASSLVGQGREKLFF.

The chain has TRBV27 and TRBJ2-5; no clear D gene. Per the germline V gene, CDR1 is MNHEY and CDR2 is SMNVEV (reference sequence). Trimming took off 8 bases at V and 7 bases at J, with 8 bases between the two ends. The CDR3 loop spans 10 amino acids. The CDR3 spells CASGLGTQYF. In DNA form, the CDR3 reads TGTGCCAGCGGTCTCGGGACCCAGTACTTC.

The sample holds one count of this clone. CDR3 region: CASKRPNTEAFF. Here the CDR3 DNA reads TGTGCCAGCAAACGCCCGAACACTGAAGCTTTCTTT. The chain employs TRBV2 and TRBJ1-1, with D hard to call. The CDR3 is 12 residues long. Deletions cut 7 bases from V and 1 base from J, with 7 bases between. Germline V gene lookup returns CDR1 SNHLY and CDR2 FYNNEI.

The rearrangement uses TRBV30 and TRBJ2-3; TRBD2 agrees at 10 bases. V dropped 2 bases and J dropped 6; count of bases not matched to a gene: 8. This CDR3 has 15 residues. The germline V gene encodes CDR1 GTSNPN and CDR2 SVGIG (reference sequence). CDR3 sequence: CAWSSKAGGLDTQYF. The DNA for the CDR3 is TGTGCCTGGAGTTCAAAAGCGGGGGGGCTTGATACGCAGTATTTT. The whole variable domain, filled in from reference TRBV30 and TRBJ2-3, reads SQTIHQWPATLVQPVGSPLSLECTVEGTSNPNLYWYRQAAGRGLQLLFYSVGIGQISSEVPQNLSASRPQDRQFILSSKKLLLSDSGFYLCAWSSKAGGLDTQYFGPGTRLTVL.

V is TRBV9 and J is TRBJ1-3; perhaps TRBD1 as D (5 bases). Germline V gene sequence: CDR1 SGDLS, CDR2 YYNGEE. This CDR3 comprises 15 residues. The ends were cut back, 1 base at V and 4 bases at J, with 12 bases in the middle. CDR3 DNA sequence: TGTGCCAGCAGCGTACATCAGGGTGAGGGAAACACCATATATTTT. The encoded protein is CASSVHQGEGNTIYF.

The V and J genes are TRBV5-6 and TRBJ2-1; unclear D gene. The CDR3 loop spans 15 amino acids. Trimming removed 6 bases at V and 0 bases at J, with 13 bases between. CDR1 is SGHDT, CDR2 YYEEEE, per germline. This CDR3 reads CASNYDRSSYNEQFF. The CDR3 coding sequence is TGTGCCAGCAATTACGATCGTAGCTCCTACAATGAGCAGTTCTTC.

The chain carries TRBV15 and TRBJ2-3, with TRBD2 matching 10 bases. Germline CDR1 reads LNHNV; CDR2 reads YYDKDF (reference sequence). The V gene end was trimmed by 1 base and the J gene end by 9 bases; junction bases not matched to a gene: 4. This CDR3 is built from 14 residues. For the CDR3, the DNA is TGTGCCACCAGCAGAGGACTAGCGGGTTCAACGCAGTATTTT. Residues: CATSRGLAGSTQYF.

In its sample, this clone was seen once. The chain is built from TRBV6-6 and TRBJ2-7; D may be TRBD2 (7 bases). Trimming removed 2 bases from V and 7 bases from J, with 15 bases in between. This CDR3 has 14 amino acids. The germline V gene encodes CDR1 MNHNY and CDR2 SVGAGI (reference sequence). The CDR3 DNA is TGTGCCAGCAGTTACGTCGGGGGGCCGGGGGAGCAGTACTTC. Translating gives CASSYVGGPGEQYF.

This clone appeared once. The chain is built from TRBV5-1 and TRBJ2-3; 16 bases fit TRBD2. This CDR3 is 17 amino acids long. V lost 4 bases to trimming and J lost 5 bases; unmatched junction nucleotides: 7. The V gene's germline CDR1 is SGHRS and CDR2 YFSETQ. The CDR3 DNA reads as TGCGCCAGCAGCCAGGGGACTAGCGGGGGGGCCCAAGATACGCAGTATTTT. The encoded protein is CASSQGTSGGAQDTQYF.

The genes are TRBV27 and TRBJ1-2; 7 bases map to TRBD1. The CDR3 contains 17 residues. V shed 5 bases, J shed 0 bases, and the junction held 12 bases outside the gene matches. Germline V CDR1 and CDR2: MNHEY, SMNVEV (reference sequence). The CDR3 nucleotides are TGTGCCAGCAGTCCGAATCCGGGACAGAGGTCTAACTATGGCTACACCTTC. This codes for CASSPNPGQRSNYGYTF.

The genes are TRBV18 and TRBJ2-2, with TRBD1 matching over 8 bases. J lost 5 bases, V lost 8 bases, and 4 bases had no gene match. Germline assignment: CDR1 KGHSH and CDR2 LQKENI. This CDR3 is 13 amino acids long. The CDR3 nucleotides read TGTGCCAGCGCCGACAGGGGAACCGGGGAGCTGTTTTTT. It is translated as CASADRGTGELFF.

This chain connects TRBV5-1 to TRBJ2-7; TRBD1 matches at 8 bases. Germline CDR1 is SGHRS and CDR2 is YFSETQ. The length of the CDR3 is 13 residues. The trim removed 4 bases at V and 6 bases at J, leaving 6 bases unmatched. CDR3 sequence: CASSLRQGFEQYF. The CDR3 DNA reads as TGCGCCAGCAGCCTTCGACAGGGGTTCGAGCAGTACTTC.

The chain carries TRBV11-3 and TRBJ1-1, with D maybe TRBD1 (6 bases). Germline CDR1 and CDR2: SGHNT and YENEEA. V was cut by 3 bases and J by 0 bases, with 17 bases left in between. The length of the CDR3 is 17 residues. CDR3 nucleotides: TGTGCCAGCAGCTTCGGGGGCTCGGGATTCATGAACACTGAAGCTTTCTTT. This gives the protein CASSFGGSGFMNTEAFF.

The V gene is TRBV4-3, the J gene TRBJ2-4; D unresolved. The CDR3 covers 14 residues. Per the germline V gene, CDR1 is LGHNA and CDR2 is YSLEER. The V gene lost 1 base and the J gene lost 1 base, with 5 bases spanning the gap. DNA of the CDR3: TGCGCCAGCAGCCAAGGGACGGCCAAAAACATTCAGTACTTC. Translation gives CASSQGTAKNIQYF.

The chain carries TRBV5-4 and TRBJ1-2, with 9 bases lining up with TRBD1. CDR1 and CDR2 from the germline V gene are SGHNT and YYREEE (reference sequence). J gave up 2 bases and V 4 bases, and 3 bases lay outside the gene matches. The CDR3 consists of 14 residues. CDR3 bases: TGTGCCAGCAGCCGCGGACAGGGGAACTATGGCTACACCTTC. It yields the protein CASSRGQGNYGYTF.

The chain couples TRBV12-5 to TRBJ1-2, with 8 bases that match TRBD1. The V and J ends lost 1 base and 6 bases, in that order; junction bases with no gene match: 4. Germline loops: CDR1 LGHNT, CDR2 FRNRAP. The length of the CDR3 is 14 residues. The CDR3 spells CASGLGTGRNGYTF. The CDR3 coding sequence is TGTGCTAGTGGTTTGGGGACAGGGAGAAATGGCTACACCTTC.

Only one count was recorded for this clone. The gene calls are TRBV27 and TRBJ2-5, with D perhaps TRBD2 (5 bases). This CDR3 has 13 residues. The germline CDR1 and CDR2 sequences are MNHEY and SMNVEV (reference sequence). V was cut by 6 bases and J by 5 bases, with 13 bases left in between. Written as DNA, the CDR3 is TGTGCCAGCAGCCCCGCTCGCGGGGAGACCCAGTACTTC. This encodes CASSPARGETQYF.

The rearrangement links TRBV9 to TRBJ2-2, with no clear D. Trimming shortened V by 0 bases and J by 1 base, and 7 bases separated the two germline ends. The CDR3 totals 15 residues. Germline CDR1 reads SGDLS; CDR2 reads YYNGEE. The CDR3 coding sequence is TGTGCCAGCAGCGTAGTGTCAGGGAACACCGGGGAGCTGTTTTTT. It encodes CASSVVSGNTGELFF.

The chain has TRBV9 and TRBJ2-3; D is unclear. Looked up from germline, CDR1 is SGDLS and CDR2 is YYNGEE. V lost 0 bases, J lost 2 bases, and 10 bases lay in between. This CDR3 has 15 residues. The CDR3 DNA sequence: TGTGCCAGCAGCGTAGAACCTCTTCCCACAGATACGCAGTATTTT. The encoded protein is CASSVEPLPTDTQYF.

Here the CDR3 reads CATSPEGRQWGELFF. The CDR3 bases are TGTGCCACCAGTCCCGAGGGGCGGCAATGGGGGGAGCTGTTTTTT. The chain links TRBV15 to TRBJ2-2; D is possibly TRBD1 or TRBD2 (5 bases each). The CDR3 length is 15 residues. The ends were cut back, 6 bases at V and 8 bases at J, with 19 bases in the middle. From germline, CDR1 is LNHNV and CDR2 YYDKDF (reference sequence).

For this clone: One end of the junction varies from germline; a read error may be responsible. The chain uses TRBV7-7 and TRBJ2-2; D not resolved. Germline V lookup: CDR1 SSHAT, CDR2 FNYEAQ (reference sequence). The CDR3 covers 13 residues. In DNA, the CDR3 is TGTGCTAGCAGCCAAGACAACACCGGGGAGCTGTTTTTT. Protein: CASSQDNTGELFF.

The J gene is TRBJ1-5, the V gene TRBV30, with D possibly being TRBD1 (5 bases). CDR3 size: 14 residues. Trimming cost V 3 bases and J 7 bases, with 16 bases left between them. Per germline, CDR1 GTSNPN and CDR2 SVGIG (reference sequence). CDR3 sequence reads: CAWSPGTLGQPQHF. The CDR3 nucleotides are TGTGCCTGGAGCCCCGGGACGCTTGGCCAGCCCCAGCATTTT.

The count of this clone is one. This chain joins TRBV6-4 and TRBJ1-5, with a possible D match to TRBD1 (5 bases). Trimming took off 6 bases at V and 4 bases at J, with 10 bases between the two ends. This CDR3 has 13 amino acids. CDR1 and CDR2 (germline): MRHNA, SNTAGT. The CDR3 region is CASSRDLNQPQHF. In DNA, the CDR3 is TGTGCCAGCAGCAGGGATCTTAATCAGCCCCAGCATTTT.

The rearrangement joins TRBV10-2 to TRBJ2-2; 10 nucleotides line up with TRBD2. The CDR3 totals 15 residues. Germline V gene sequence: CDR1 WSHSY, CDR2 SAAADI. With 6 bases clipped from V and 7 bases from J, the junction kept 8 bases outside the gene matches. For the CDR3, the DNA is TGCGCCAGCAGAAGAGTAGCGGGGGGAATCGGGGAGCTGTTTTTT. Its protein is CASRRVAGGIGELFF.